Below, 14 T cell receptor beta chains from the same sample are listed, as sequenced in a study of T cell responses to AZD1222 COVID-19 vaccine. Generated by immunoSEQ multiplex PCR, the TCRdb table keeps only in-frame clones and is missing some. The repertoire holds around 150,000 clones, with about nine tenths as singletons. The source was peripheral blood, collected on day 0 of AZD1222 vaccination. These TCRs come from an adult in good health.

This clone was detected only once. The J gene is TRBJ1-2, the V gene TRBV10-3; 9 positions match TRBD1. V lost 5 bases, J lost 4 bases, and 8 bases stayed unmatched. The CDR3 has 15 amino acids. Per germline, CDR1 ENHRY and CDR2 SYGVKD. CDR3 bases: TGTGCCATCAGTTCCGGGACAGGGTCGGTCTATGGCTACACCTTC. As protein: CAISSGTGSVYGYTF.

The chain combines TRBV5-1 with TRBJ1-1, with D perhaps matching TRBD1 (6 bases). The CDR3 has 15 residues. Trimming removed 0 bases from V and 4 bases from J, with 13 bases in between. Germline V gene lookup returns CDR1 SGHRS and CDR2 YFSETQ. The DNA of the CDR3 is TGCGCCAGCAGCTTGGCCCACAGGGACGGCACTGAAGCTTTCTTT. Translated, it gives CASSLAHRDGTEAFF.

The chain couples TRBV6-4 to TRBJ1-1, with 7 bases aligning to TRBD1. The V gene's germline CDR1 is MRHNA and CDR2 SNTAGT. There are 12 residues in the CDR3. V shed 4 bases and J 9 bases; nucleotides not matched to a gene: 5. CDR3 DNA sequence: TGTGCCAGCAGTGCCCCAGGGGGACAAGCTTTCTTT. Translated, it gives CASSAPGGQAFF.

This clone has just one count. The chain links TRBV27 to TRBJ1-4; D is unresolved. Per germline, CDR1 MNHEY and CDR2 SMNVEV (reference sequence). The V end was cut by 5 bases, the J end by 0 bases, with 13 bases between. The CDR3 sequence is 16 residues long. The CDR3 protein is CASSQVQEATNEKLFF. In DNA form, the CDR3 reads TGTGCCAGCAGTCAGGTCCAGGAAGCAACTAATGAAAAACTGTTTTTT.

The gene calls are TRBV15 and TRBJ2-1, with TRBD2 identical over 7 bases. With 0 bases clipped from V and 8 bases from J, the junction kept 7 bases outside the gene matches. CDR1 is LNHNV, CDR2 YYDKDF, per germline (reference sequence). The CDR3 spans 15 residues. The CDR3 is CATSRDGEGGDEQFF. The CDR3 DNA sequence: TGTGCCACCAGCAGAGATGGGGAGGGAGGCGATGAGCAGTTCTTC.

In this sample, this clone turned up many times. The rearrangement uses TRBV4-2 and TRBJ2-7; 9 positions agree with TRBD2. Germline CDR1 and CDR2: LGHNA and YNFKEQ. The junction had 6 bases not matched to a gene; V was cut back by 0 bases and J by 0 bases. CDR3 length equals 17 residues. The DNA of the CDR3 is TGTGCCAGCAGCCAAGAGGGGGCGGGAGGGCCCTCCTACGAGCAGTACTTC. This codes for CASSQEGAGGPSYEQYF.

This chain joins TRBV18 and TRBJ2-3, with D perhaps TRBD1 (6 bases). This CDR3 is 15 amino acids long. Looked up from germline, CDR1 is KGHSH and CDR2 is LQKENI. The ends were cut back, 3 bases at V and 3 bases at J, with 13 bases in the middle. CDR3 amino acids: CASSPVQGVTDTQYF. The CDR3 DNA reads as TGTGCCAGCTCACCGGTACAGGGAGTGACAGATACGCAGTATTTT.

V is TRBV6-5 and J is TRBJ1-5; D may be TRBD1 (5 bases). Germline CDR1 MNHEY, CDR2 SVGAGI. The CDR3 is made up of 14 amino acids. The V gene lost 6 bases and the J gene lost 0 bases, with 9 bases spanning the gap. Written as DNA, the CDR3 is TGTGCCAGCAGAAGGGACCTTAGCAATCAGCCCCAGCATTTT. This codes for CASRRDLSNQPQHF.

This CDR3 reads CASSPLGQGYEQYF. In nucleotides, the CDR3 is TGTGCCAGCAGCCCTCTCGGACAGGGCTACGAGCAGTACTTC. The chain combines TRBV5-6 with TRBJ2-7, with TRBD1 matching 8 bases. Trimming at V came to 4 bases and at J to 3 bases, leaving 6 bases not matched to a gene. In germline, CDR1 is SGHDT, CDR2 YYEEEE. The length of the CDR3 is 14 residues.

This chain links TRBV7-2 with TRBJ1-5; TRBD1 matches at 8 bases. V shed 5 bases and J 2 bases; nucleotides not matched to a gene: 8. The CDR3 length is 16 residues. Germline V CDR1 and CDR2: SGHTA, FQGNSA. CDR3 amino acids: CASSPGGSRGNQPQHF. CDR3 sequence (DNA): TGTGCCAGCAGCCCAGGGGGCAGCAGGGGCAATCAGCCCCAGCATTTT.

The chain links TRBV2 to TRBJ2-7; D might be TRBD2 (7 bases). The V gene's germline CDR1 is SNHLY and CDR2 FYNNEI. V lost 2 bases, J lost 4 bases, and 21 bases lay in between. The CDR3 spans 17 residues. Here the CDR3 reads CASSEFGPGGPGYEQYF. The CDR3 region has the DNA TGTGCCAGCAGTGAATTTGGCCCCGGGGGGCCTGGTTACGAGCAGTACTTC.

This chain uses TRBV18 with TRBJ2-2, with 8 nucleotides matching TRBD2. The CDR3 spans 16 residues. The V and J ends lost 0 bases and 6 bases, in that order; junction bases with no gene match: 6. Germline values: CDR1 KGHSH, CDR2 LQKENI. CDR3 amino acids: CASSPPSREGSGELFF. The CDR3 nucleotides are TGTGCCAGCTCACCACCTTCCCGGGAGGGGTCCGGGGAGCTGTTTTTT.

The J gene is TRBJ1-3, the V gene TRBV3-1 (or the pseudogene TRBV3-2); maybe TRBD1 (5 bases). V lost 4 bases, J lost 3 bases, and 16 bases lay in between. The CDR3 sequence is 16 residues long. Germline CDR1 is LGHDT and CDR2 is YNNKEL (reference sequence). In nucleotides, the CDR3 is TGTGCCAGCAGCCTTCGGCCGCAGGGAGATGGAAACACCATATATTTT. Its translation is CASSLRPQGDGNTIYF.

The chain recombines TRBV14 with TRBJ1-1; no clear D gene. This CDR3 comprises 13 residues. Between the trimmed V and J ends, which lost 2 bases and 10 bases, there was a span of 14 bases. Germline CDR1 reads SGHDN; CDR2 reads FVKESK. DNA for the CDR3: TGTGCCAGCAGCCAACAACCGGGCAGAGGAGCTTTCTTT. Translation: CASSQQPGRGAFF.